Listed below are T cell receptor beta chains from one sample, sequenced in a study of blood T cell repertoires in COVID-19. TCRdb's table, derived via immunoSEQ multiplex PCR, lists solely in-frame clones and lacks some. Found here are approximately 340,000 clones, about 86% of them singletons; the top ten hold just under 3%. Sequencing used peripheral blood. The source of these receptors is a man between 25 and 39 years old with active or convalescent COVID-19. CDR3s include the opening cysteine and the closing phenylalanine or tryptophan. The order of the fields is CDR3 length, D gene, J gene, V gene, clone size, CDR3 DNA, CDR3 protein. D genes are given only for firm matches. Clone size is stated in some rows and not others, as once, few, many or a class when expanded.

length: 16
D: -
J: TRBJ1-6
V: TRBV9
size: once
DNA: TGTGCCAGCAGCGTAGGAGGTAGCTCCTATAATTCACCCCTCCACTTT
CDR3: CASSVGGSSYNSPLHF

length: 17
D: TRBD1
J: TRBJ1-3
V: TRBV11-3
size: -
DNA: TGTGCCAGCAGGATTCGGGGACAGGGATCCCCTGGAAACACCATATATTTT
CDR3: CASRIRGQGSPGNTIYF

length: 14
D: -
J: TRBJ2-1
V: TRBV4-3
size: -
DNA: TGCGCCAGCAGCCTTGGGGGGAGGAACAATGAGCAGTTCTTC
CDR3: CASSLGGRNNEQFF

length: 15
D: TRBD1
J: TRBJ1-4
V: TRBV2
size: -
DNA: TGTGCCAGCAGTGAACAGGGGGCAACTAATGAAAAACTGTTTTTT
CDR3: CASSEQGATNEKLFF

length: 14
D: TRBD2
J: TRBJ2-1
V: TRBV18
size: once
DNA: TGTGCCAGCTCCGGACTAGCGGGAGACGGTGAGCAGTTCTTC
CDR3: CASSGLAGDGEQFF

length: 15
D: -
J: TRBJ2-7
V: TRBV2
size: -
DNA: TGTGCCAGCAGTTCCACAGGGATCCTCTCCTACGAGCAGTACTTC
CDR3: CASSSTGILSYEQYF

length: 14
D: TRBD1
J: TRBJ2-1
V: TRBV6-5
size: -
DNA: TGTGCCAGTTTCCGGGACAGGGAACTTAGTGAGCAGTTCTTC
CDR3: CASFRDRELSEQFF

length: 16
D: TRBD2
J: TRBJ2-1
V: TRBV30
size: -
DNA: TGTGCCTGGGGGCCTGCGGCGGGGGGGCACTACAATGAGCAGTTCTTC
CDR3: CAWGPAAGGHYNEQFF

length: 19
D: -
J: TRBJ2-1
V: TRBV3-1/TRBV3-2
size: -
DNA: TGTGCCAGCAGCCTTCGGGGGGCGAATGGAGACGGGAGGCCCAATGAGCAGTTCTTC
CDR3: CASSLRGANGDGRPNEQFF

length: 12
D: TRBD1
J: TRBJ2-7
V: TRBV28
size: -
DNA: TGTGCCAGCAGCTTGACAGGGAACGAGCAGTACTTC
CDR3: CASSLTGNEQYF

length: 13
D: TRBD1
J: TRBJ2-7
V: TRBV29-1
size: once
DNA: TGCAGCGTTGAAAACAGGGGATACGGCGAGCAGTACTTC
CDR3: CSVENRGYGEQYF

length: 15
D: -
J: TRBJ2-5
V: TRBV27
size: -
DNA: TGTGCCAGCAGCCCGCGTCTTGGGAGGATAGAGACCCAGTACTTC
CDR3: CASSPRLGRIETQYF

length: 20
D: -
J: TRBJ2-2
V: TRBV6-2/TRBV6-3
size: -
DNA: TGTGCCAGCAGTACCCCGGTGGGCCGTTTACTAGTAAGAGGCACCGGGGAGCTGTTTTTT
CDR3: CASSTPVGRLLVRGTGELFF

length: 11
D: -
J: TRBJ2-5
V: TRBV9
size: -
DNA: TGTGCCAGCAGCCCTAAAGAGACCCAGTACTTC
CDR3: CASSPKETQYF

length: 12
D: TRBD2
J: TRBJ2-1
V: TRBV6-2/TRBV6-3
size: -
DNA: TGTGCCAGCAGCCCGAGCGGGAGGGAGCAGTTCTTC
CDR3: CASSPSGREQFF